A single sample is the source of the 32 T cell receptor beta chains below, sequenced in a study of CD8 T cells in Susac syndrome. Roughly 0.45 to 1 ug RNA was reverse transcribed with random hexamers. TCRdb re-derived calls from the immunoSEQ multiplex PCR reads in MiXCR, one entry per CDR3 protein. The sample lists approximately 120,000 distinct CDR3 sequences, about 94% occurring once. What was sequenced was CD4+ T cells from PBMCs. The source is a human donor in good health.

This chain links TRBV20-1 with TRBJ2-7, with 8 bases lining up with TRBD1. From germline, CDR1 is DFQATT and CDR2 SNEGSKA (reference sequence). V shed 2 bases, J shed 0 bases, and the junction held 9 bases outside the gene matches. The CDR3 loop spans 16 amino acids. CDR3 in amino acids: CSARRDRGLSSYEQYF. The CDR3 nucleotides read TGCAGTGCTAGAAGAGACAGGGGTTTATCCTCCTACGAGCAGTACTTC.

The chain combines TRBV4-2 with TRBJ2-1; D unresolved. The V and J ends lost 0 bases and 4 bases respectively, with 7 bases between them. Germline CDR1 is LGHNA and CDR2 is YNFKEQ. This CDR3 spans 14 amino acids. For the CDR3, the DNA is TGTGCCAGCAGCCAAGAAAGCGCTTACAATGAGCAGTTCTTC. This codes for CASSQESAYNEQFF.

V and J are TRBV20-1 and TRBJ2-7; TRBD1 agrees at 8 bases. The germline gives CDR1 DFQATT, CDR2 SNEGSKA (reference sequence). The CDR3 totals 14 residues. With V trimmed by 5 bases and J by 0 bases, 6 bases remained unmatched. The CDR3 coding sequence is TGCAGTGCTTCGGACAGGGCCGGCTCCTACGAGCAGTACTTC. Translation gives CSASDRAGSYEQYF.

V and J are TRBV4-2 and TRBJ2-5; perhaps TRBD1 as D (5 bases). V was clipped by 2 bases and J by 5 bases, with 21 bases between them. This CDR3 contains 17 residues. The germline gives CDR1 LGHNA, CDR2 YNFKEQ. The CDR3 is CASSQFTKFRAAETQYF. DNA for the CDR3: TGTGCCAGCAGCCAATTCACCAAATTCAGGGCGGCGGAGACCCAGTACTTC.

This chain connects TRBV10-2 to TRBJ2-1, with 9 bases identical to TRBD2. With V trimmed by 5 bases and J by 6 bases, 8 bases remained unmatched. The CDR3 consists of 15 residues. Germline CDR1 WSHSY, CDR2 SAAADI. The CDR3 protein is CASSWSSGRSNEQFF. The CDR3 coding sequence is TGCGCCAGCAGTTGGAGTAGCGGGAGATCCAATGAGCAGTTCTTC.

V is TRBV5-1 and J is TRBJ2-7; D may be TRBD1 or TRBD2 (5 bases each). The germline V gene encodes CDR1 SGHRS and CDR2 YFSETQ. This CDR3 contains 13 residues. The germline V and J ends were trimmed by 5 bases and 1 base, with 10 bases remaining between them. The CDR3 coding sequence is TGCGCCAGCAGTTGGGACGGATCCTACGAGCAGTACTTC. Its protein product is CASSWDGSYEQYF.

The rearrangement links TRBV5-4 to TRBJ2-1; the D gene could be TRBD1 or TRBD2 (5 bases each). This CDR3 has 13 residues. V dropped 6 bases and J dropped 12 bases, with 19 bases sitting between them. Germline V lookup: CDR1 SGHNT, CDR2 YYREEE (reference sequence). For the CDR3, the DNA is TGTGCCAGCACCTCACGGGGCCCGGAATCGCAGTTCTTC. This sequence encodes CASTSRGPESQFF.

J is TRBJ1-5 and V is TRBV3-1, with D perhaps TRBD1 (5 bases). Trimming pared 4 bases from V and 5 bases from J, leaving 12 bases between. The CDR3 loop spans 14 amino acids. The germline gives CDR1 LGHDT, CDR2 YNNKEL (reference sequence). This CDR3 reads CASSRGGGDQPQHF. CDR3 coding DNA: TGTGCCAGCAGCCGTGGCGGAGGGGATCAGCCCCAGCATTTT.

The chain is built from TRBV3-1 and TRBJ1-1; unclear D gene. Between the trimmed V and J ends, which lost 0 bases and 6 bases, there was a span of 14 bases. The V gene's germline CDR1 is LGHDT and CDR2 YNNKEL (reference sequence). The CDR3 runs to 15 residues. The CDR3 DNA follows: TGTGCCAGCAGCCAAGATCAGGCAATGGCGCCTGAAGCTTTCTTT. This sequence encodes CASSQDQAMAPEAFF.

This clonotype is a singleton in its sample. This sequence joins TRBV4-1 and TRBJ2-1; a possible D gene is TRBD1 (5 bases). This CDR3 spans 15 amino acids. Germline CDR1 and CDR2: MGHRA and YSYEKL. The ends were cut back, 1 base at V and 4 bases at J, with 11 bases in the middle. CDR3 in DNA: TGCGCCAGCAGCCAAGTAAAGGACATATACAATGAGCAGTTCTTC. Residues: CASSQVKDIYNEQFF.

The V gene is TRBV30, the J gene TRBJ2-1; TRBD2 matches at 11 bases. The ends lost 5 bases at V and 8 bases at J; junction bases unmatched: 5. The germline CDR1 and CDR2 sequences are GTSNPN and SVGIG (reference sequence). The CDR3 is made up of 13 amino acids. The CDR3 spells CAWGSGRADEQFF. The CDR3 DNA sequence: TGTGCCTGGGGTAGCGGGAGGGCTGATGAGCAGTTCTTC.

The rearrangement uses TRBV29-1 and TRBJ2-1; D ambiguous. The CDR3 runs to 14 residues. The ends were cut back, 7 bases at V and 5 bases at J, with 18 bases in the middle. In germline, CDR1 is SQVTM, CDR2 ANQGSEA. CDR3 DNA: TGCAGCGCCGAGCCCCCTCCGAGCCACAATGAGCAGTTCTTC. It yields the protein CSAEPPPSHNEQFF.

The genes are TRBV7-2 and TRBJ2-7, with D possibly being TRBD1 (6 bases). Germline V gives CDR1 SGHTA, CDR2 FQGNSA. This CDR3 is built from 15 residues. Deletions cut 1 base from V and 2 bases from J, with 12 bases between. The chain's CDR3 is CASSLVPGDTYEQYF. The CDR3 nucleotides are TGTGCCAGCAGCTTAGTACCAGGGGACACCTACGAGCAGTACTTC.

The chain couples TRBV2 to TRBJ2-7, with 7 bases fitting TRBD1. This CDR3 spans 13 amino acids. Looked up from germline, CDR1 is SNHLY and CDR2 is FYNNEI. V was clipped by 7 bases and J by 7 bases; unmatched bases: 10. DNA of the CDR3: TGTGCCAGCACGGCGACAGGGATTCAGGAGCAGTACTTC. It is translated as CASTATGIQEQYF.

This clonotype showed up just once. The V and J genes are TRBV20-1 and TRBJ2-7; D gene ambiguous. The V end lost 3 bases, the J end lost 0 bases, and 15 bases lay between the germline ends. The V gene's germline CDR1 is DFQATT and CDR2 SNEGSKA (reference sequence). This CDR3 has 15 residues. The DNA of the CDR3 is TGCAGTGCTAGCCCGACTGGCGTTCTCTCCTACGAGCAGTACTTC. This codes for CSASPTGVLSYEQYF.

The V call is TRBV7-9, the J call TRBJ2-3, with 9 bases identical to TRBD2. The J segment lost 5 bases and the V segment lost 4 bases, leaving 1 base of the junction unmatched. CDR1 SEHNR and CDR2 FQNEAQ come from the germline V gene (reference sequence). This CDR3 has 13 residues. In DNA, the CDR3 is TGTGCCAGCAGCTCACTAGCGGGAGATACGCAGTATTTT. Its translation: CASSSLAGDTQYF.

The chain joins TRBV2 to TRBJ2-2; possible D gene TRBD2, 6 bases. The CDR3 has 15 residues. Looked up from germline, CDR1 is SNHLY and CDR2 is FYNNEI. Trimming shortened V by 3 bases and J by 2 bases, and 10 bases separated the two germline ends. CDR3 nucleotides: TGTGCCAGCAGTGAGTGGGGGACTAACACCGGGGAGCTGTTTTTT. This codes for CASSEWGTNTGELFF.

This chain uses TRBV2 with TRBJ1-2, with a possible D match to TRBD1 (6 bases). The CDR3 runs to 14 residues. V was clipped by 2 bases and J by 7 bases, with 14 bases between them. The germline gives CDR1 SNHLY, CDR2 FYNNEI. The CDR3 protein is CASSEFAGAGGYTF. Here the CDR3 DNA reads TGTGCCAGCAGTGAATTTGCGGGGGCGGGTGGCTACACCTTC.

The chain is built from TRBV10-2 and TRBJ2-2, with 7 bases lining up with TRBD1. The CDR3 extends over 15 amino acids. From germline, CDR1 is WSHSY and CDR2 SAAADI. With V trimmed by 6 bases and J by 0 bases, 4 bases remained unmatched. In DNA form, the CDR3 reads TGCGCCAGCAGCACGGACAGGCCGAACACCGGGGAGCTGTTTTTT. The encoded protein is CASSTDRPNTGELFF.

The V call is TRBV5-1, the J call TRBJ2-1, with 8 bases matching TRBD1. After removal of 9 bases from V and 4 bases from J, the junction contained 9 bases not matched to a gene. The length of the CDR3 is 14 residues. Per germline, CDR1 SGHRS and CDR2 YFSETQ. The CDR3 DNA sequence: TGCGCCACCGGACAGGGACAGCCTTACAATGAGCAGTTCTTC. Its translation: CATGQGQPYNEQFF.

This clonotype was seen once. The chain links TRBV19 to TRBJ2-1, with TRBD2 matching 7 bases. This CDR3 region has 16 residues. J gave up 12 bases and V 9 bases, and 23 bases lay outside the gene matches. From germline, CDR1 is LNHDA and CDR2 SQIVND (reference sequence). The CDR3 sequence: CASSAFSGPSIGMQFF. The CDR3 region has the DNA TGTGCCAGCAGTGCTTTTAGCGGGCCTTCGATTGGAATGCAGTTCTTC.

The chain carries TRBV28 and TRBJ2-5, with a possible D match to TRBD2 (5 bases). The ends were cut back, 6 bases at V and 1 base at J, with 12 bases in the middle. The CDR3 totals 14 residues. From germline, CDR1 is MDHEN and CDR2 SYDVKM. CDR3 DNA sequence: TGTGCCAGCAGCCCTCCCCGGGGCCAAGAGACCCAGTACTTC. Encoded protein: CASSPPRGQETQYF.

CDR3 sequence reads: CASSFTPMAAGANTEAFF. The CDR3 DNA reads TGCGCCAGCAGCTTCACGCCAATGGCGGCGGGGGCGAACACTGAAGCTTTCTTT. This sequence joins TRBV5-1 and TRBJ1-1; a possible D gene is TRBD1 (6 bases). Looked up from germline, CDR1 is SGHRS and CDR2 is YFSETQ. Deletions cut 2 bases from V and 1 base from J, with 21 bases between. CDR3 size: 18 residues.

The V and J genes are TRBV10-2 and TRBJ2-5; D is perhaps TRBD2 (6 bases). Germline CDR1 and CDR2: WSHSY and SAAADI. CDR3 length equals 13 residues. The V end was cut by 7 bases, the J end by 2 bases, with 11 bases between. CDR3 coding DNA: TGCGCCAGCACCCGGGACTTTCAAGAGACCCAGTACTTC. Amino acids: CASTRDFQETQYF.

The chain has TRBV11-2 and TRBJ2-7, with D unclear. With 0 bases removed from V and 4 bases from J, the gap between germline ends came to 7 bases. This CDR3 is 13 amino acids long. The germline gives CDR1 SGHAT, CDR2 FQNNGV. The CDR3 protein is CASSLDSYYEQYF. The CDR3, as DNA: TGTGCCAGCAGCTTAGATTCGTATTACGAGCAGTACTTC.

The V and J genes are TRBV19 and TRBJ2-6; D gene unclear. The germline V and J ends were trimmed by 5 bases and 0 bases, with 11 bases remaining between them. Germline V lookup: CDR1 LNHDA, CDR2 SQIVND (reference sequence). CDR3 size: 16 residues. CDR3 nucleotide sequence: TGTGCCAGTAGTCAACTCCAGAGCTCTGGGGCCAACGTCCTGACTTTC. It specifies CASSQLQSSGANVLTF. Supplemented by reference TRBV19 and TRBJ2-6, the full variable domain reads DGGITQSPKYLFRKEGQNVTLSCEQNLNHDAMYWYRQDPGQGLRLIYYSQIVNDFQKGDIAEGYSVSREKKESFPLTVTSAQKNPTAFYLCASSQLQSSGANVLTFGAGSRLTVL.

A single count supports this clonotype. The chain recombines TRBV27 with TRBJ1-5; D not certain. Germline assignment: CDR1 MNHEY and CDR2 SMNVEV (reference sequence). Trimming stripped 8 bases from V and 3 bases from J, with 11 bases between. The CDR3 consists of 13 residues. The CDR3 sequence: CASSPPANQPQHF. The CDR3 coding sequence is TGTGCCAGCTCCCCACCGGCCAATCAGCCCCAGCATTTT.

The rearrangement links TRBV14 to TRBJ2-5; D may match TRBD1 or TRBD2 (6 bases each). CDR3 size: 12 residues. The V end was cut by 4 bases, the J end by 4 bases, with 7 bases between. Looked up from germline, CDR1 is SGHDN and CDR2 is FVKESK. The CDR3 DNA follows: TGTGCCAGCAGCCCGGGGGCAGAGACCCAGTACTTC. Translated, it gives CASSPGAETQYF.

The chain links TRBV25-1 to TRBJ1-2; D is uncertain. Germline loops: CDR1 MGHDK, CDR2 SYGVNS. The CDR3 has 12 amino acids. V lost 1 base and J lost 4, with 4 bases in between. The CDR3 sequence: CASSESSYGYTF. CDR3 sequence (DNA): TGTGCCAGCAGTGAATCATCCTATGGCTACACCTTC.

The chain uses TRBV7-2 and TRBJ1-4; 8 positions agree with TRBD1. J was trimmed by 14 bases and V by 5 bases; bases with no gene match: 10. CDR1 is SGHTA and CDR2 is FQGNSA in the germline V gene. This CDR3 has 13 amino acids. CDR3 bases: TGTGCCAGCAGCCCAGGACAGGGTCCGGGGCTGTTTTTT. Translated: CASSPGQGPGLFF.

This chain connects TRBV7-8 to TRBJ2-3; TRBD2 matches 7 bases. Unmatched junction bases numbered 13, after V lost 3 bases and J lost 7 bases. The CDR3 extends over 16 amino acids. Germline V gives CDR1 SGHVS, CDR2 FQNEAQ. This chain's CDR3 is CASSLESGRGSNTQYF. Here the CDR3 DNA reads TGTGCCAGCAGCTTGGAATCGGGGAGGGGAAGTAATACGCAGTATTTT.

The CDR3 is CASNVGNEKLFF. The CDR3 region has the DNA TGTGCCAGCAATGTGGGGAATGAAAAACTGTTTTTT. The rearrangement links TRBV2 to TRBJ1-4; D remains unclear. Germline CDR1 is SNHLY and CDR2 is FYNNEI. The CDR3 is 12 amino acids. Trimming took 7 bases from V and 5 from J, leaving 8 bases between them.